This T cell receptor beta chain came from a study of T cell responses to AZD1222 COVID-19 vaccine. Measured with immunoSEQ multiplex PCR; TCRdb has only the in-frame clones, and not every one. The sample consists of 90,000 to 110,000 clones, nearly 90% of them appearing once. The junction had 8 bases not matched to a gene; V was cut back by 4 bases and J by 3 bases. Germline loops: CDR1 SGHDT, CDR2 YYEEEE. The CDR3 consists of 16 residues. V and J are TRBV5-6 and TRBJ1-4; 8 bases are shared with TRBD1. Sample: peripheral blood, taken 28 days after the second AZD1222 dose. The source is an adult who received the AZD1222 COVID-19 vaccine. CDR3 nucleotides: TGTGCCAGCAGCAGTACAGGGGGAGTATCTAATGAAAAACTGTTTTTT. Its protein product is CASSSTGGVSNEKLFF.